This passage covers 12 T cell receptor beta chains from one sample sequenced in a study of CD8+CD57+ T cells in acquired aplastic anemia. CDR3 and TCR beta VDJ profiling relied on a genomic DNA template. TCRdb redid the calling of the reads with MiXCR, one entry per CDR3 protein. The sample gives roughly 190,000 distinct CDR3 sequences, approximately 50% of which show up once; approximately 9.7% is in the top ten. All sequencing subjects had displayed CD8+CD57+ cell expansion on flow cytometry. What was sequenced was sorted CD4+, CD8+, or CD8+CD57+ T cells (not recorded which) from PBMCs. These receptor sequences come from a human donor with aplastic anemia.

This clonotype is labeled medium-sized. V gene TRBV25-1 combines with J gene TRBJ2-1; no reliable D call. CDR3 length: 17 amino acids. Germline assignment: CDR1 MGHDK and CDR2 SYGVNS. The V gene lost 3 bases and the J gene lost 0 bases, with 15 bases spanning the gap. CDR3 nucleotide sequence: TGTGCCAGCAGTGATAAAAGGGCGTCGAGCTCCTACAATGAGCAGTTCTTC. Translating gives CASSDKRASSSYNEQFF.

This clonotype was counted once. A much larger clonotype is one base distant, so this may be a read error. The rearrangement uses TRBV11-3 and TRBJ1-1; the D is unclear. This CDR3 is 14 amino acids long. Germline V gene lookup returns CDR1 SGHNT and CDR2 YENEEA. The CDR3 DNA reads as TGTGCCAGCAGCTTAGGAGGCAGTAACACTGGAGCTTTCTTT. This translates into CASSLGGSNTGAFF.

This clonotype was counted a few times. A single base separates this from a much larger clone, so it may be a read error. The gene calls are TRBV7-9 and TRBJ2-7, with D possibly being TRBD1 or TRBD2 (5 bases each). This CDR3 has 14 amino acids. Germline loops: CDR1 SEHNR, CDR2 FQNEAQ (reference sequence). For the CDR3, the DNA is TGTGCCGGCAGCTTAAGCCCCGAGGGGTACGAGCAGTACTTC. Protein sequence: CAGSLSPEGYEQYF.

This clonotype was recorded a few times. The rearrangement joins TRBV19 to TRBJ1-3; TRBD1 agrees at 7 bases. The J segment lost 0 bases and the V segment lost 7 bases, leaving 6 bases of the junction unmatched. The CDR3 sequence is 15 residues long. Germline CDR1 and CDR2: LNHDA and SQIVND (reference sequence). The CDR3 region is CASKDRPNSGNTIYF. CDR3 coding DNA: TGTGCCAGTAAGGACAGGCCCAACTCTGGAAACACCATATATTTT.

Only a few counts were recorded for this clonotype. The chain has TRBV19 and TRBJ1-6; the D is unclear. The V end was cut by 9 bases, the J end by 10 bases, with 13 bases between. CDR3 size: 12 residues. Germline V gene lookup returns CDR1 LNHDA and CDR2 SQIVND (reference sequence). CDR3 DNA: TGTGCCAGCGGGGAGAGATACTCACCCCTCCACTTT. It is translated as CASGERYSPLHF.

This clonotype was counted a single time. The gene calls are TRBV10-3 and TRBJ2-7; 8 bases map to TRBD1. With V trimmed by 10 bases and J by 4 bases, 9 bases remained unmatched. Germline CDR1 is ENHRY and CDR2 is SYGVKD. The CDR3 is 13 amino acids. The CDR3 DNA follows: TGTGCCACCTTAGGACAGGGCACTTACGAGCAGTACTTC. It is translated as CATLGQGTYEQYF.

The sample holds many counts of this clonotype. The chain combines TRBV7-9 with TRBJ1-1; no reliable D call. The CDR3 runs to 14 residues. V was trimmed by 1 base and J by 4 bases, leaving 10 bases between them. Germline V gives CDR1 SEHNR, CDR2 FQNEAQ (reference sequence). In DNA form, the CDR3 reads TGTGCCAGCAGCTTAGAGGCGGCTAGCACTGAAGCTTTCTTT. Protein sequence: CASSLEAASTEAFF.

V is TRBV15 and J is TRBJ2-3; D not resolved. V lost 0 bases and J 5 bases, leaving 3 bases between the germline ends. The germline gives CDR1 LNHNV, CDR2 YYDKDF (reference sequence). The CDR3 totals 12 residues. The CDR3 coding sequence is TGTGCCACCAGCAGAGAAGGAGATACGCAGTATTTT. Its translation is CATSREGDTQYF. The variable domain in full, with the rest retrieved from reference TRBV15 and TRBJ2-3, is DAMVIQNPRYQVTQFGKPVTLSCSQTLNHNVMYWYQQKSSQAPKLLFHYYDKDFNNEADTPDNFQSRRPNTSFCFLDIRSPGLGDTAMYLCATSREGDTQYFGPGTRLTVL.

This rearrangement joins TRBV5-1 to TRBJ2-7; maybe TRBD1 (6 bases). The CDR3 extends over 13 amino acids. V was pared by 5 bases and J by 3 bases, with 12 bases between. Germline V lookup: CDR1 SGHRS, CDR2 YFSETQ. The CDR3 DNA is TGCGCCAGCAGGCAAAAACAGGGCTACGAGCAGTACTTC. Translation: CASRQKQGYEQYF.

This clonotype was seen many times. The chain has TRBV27 and TRBJ1-6; TRBD1 might be the D (5 bases). This CDR3 spans 15 amino acids. V shed 6 bases and J shed 9 bases, with 18 bases lying between them. The germline V gene encodes CDR1 MNHEY and CDR2 SMNVEV (reference sequence). CDR3 bases: TGTGCCAGCAGAAGACAGATTGGTGTTAGTTCACCCCTCCACTTT. Its protein is CASRRQIGVSSPLHF.

This clonotype was counted at least ten times. The chain joins TRBV11-1 to TRBJ2-1; the D gene could be TRBD1 or TRBD2 (5 bases each). V lost 5 bases and J lost 8, with 28 bases in between. The germline CDR1 and CDR2 sequences are SGHAT and FQDESV (reference sequence). The CDR3 is 18 residues long. CDR3 bases: TGTGCCAGCAGCCTAGGGGCTGGGACCCTAAGAACACGCGATGAGCAGTTCTTC. It is translated as CASSLGAGTLRTRDEQFF.

This clonotype was seen a handful of times. This sequence joins TRBV11-2 and TRBJ1-1; D uncertain. Germline V gives CDR1 SGHAT, CDR2 FQNNGV. The V end lost 0 bases, the J end lost 5 bases, and 25 bases lay between the germline ends. The CDR3 is 19 residues long. In nucleotides, the CDR3 is TGTGCCAGCAGCTTAGAAATGTGGGCGATGCCTCGTCCTAAGACTGAAGCTTTCTTT. Translated, it gives CASSLEMWAMPRPKTEAFF.